This TCR beta chain stems from a study of beta chain features in type 1 diabetes. Study-wide context: The patients were much like the healthy donors in age, gender and cell yields. Whole-study results and caveats: Relative to healthy donors, patients appeared to have naive, central memory and Treg TCRB repertoires that were more similar.

The CDR3 runs 13 residues. Deletions cut 6 bases from V and 5 bases from J, with 12 bases between. The germline V gene has CDR1 SGDLS and CDR2 YYNGEE. Sequencing targeted expressed TCRB transcripts, as all isolated RNA had been reverse transcribed. The table came from immunoSEQ multiplex PCR; TCRdb's copy has only in-frame clones and leaves some out. Of around 180,000 clones listed, less than 15% are singletons. This clone turned up a few times. The antigen is not known. The rearrangement joins TRBV9 to TRBJ2-1, with D maybe TRBD1 (6 bases). The receptor's source is a woman aged 18-29 years in good health. Sequenced: central memory CD4+ T cells from blood. Here the CDR3 DNA reads TGTGCCAGCAATTTGGACAGAAACAATGAGCAGTTCTTC. Its protein product is CASNLDRNNEQFF.